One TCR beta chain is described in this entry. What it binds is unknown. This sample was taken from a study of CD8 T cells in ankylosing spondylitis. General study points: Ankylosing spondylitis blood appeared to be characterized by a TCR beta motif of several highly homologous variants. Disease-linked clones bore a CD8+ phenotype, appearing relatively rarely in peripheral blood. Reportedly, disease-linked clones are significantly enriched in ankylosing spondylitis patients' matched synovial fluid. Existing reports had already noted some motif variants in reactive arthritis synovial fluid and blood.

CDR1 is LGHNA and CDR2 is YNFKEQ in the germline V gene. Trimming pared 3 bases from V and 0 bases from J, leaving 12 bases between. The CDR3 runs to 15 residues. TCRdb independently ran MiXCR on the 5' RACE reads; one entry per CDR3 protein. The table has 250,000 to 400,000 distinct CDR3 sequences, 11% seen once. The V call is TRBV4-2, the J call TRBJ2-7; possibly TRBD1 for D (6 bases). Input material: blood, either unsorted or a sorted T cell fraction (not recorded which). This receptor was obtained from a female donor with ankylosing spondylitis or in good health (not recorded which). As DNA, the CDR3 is TGTGCCAGCAGCCAGGACAGCCAACTCTCCTACGAGCAGTACTTC. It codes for CASSQDSQLSYEQYF.